This is a list of T cell receptor beta chains from one sample in a study of Ad26.COV2.S vaccination and SARS-CoV-2 variants. Libraries were prepared by immunoSEQ multiplex PCR; TCRdb keeps only in-frame clonotypes and omits some of them. Among about 350,000 clones listed, 92% were seen once. The sequencing here drew on peripheral blood, taken after recovery from COVID-19. These receptors were collected from a human donor who had recovered from COVID-19. CDR3s include the opening cysteine and the closing phenylalanine or tryptophan. Each record gives: V gene, clone size, D gene, J gene, CDR3 protein, CDR3 DNA. The D gene is left open where the match is weak. A clone size is listed for some rows: how often the clone was seen (once, few, many), or a class if it is expanded.

v_gene: TRBV9
abundance: NA
d_gene: NA
j_gene: TRBJ1-1
CDR3aa: CASSPGGRMTEAFF
CDR3nt: TGTGCCAGCAGCCCGGGGGGGAGGATGACTGAAGCTTTCTTT

v_gene: TRBV5-4
abundance: NA
d_gene: NA
j_gene: TRBJ1-1
CDR3aa: CASSLAKVGNTEAFF
CDR3nt: TGTGCCAGCAGCTTGGCCAAGGTCGGGAACACTGAAGCTTTCTTT

v_gene: TRBV6-1
abundance: NA
d_gene: TRBD1
j_gene: TRBJ1-5
CDR3aa: CASSEWTGRNQPQHF
CDR3nt: TGTGCCAGCAGTGAATGGACAGGGCGCAATCAGCCCCAGCATTTT

v_gene: TRBV9
abundance: once
d_gene: TRBD1
j_gene: TRBJ2-5
CDR3aa: CASSTNTGESQYF
CDR3nt: TGTGCCAGCAGCACTAACACAGGGGAATCCCAGTACTTC

v_gene: TRBV18
abundance: NA
d_gene: NA
j_gene: TRBJ1-2
CDR3aa: CASSRDVNYGYTF
CDR3nt: TGTGCCAGCTCGCGGGACGTCAATTATGGCTACACCTTC

v_gene: TRBV3-1/TRBV3-2
abundance: once
d_gene: NA
j_gene: TRBJ2-3
CDR3aa: CASSQVHRSTDTQYF
CDR3nt: TGTGCCAGCAGCCAAGTGCACAGGAGCACAGATACGCAGTATTTT

v_gene: TRBV12-3/TRBV12-4
abundance: NA
d_gene: NA
j_gene: TRBJ1-4
CDR3aa: CASSLVLNEKLFF
CDR3nt: TGTGCCAGCAGCCTTGTCCTAAATGAAAAACTGTTTTTT

v_gene: TRBV6-4
abundance: NA
d_gene: TRBD2
j_gene: TRBJ2-1
CDR3aa: CASSDSISGGYNEQFF
CDR3nt: TGTGCCAGCAGTGACTCTATTAGCGGGGGATACAATGAGCAGTTCTTC

v_gene: TRBV11-2
abundance: NA
d_gene: TRBD1
j_gene: TRBJ2-7
CDR3aa: CASSFRQGVGYEQYF
CDR3nt: TGTGCCAGCAGCTTCCGACAGGGGGTGGGGTACGAGCAGTACTTC

v_gene: TRBV21-1
abundance: NA
d_gene: NA
j_gene: TRBJ2-7
CDR3aa: CARDPHRPIQGFYEQYF
CDR3nt: TGTGCCAGGGATCCCCACCGCCCTATACAGGGGTTCTACGAGCAGTACTTC

v_gene: TRBV5-4
abundance: NA
d_gene: NA
j_gene: TRBJ1-6
CDR3aa: CASSLGTGSSYNSPLHF
CDR3nt: TGTGCCAGCAGCTTGGGGACGGGCAGCTCCTATAATTCACCCCTCCACTTT

v_gene: TRBV20-1
abundance: NA
d_gene: NA
j_gene: TRBJ2-3
CDR3aa: CSGGRTDTQYF
CDR3nt: TGCAGTGGCGGGCGCACAGATACGCAGTATTTT

v_gene: TRBV4-3
abundance: once
d_gene: NA
j_gene: TRBJ1-1
CDR3aa: CASSQVFNMNTEAFF
CDR3nt: TGCGCCAGCAGCCAAGTTTTCAACATGAACACTGAAGCTTTCTTT

v_gene: TRBV2
abundance: NA
d_gene: NA
j_gene: TRBJ1-1
CDR3aa: CASIRGEAFF
CDR3nt: TGTGCCAGCATCAGGGGAGAGGCTTTCTTT

v_gene: TRBV28
abundance: NA
d_gene: TRBD1
j_gene: TRBJ1-2
CDR3aa: CASSPGQGPPYGYTF
CDR3nt: TGTGCCAGCAGCCCCGGACAGGGTCCCCCCTATGGCTACACCTTC

v_gene: TRBV4-1
abundance: NA
d_gene: NA
j_gene: TRBJ1-5
CDR3aa: CASSQETLGGNQPQHF
CDR3nt: TGCGCCAGCAGCCAAGAAACCCTGGGGGGCAATCAGCCCCAGCATTTT

v_gene: TRBV10-3
abundance: NA
d_gene: TRBD1
j_gene: TRBJ1-1
CDR3aa: CAIKPDRDTLMNTEAFF
CDR3nt: TGTGCCATCAAACCGGACAGGGATACCCTTATGAACACTGAAGCTTTCTTT